This TCR beta chain was retrieved from a study of patients and donors after allogeneic stem cell transplantation. TCRdb recomputed calls from the RT-PCR reads with MiXCR, one row per CDR3 protein. The data hold about 960,000 distinct CDR3 sequences, with more than 15% observed a single time. This clonotype showed up just a few times. After removal of 7 bases from V and 1 base from J, the junction contained 7 bases not matched to a gene. The CDR3 runs 15 residues. Germline V gives CDR1 SGHVS, CDR2 FNYEAQ. Specimen: blood, either unsorted or a sorted T cell fraction (not recorded which). This rearrangement joins TRBV7-6 to TRBJ1-1; TRBD1 matches 9 bases. This sequence originates from a human donor who was either an allogeneic HSCT recipient or a stem cell or donor lymphocyte infusion donor (not recorded which). It is not recorded whose cells these are; they may come from a transplant donor. The CDR3 DNA sequence: TGTGCCAGCACCCTCGGGGGACAGGGGAACACTGAAGCTTTCTTT. Translation gives CASTLGGQGNTEAFF.